What follows is one TCR beta chain and its context. PCR involved 60 Vbeta and 13 Jbeta primers. Method: immunoSEQ multiplex PCR; TCRdb's copy keeps in-frame clones and lacks some. The repertoire includes fewer than 200,000 clones, approximately 70% of them detected once, and 2% to 3% sits in the top ten. V lost 5 bases, J lost 1 base, and 8 bases lay in between. The CDR3 has 13 amino acids. Germline CDR1 reads SGHTA; CDR2 reads FQGTGA. This entry is derived from a study of cytomegalovirus exposure and HLA in healthy donors. Sequencing was done on a sample of PBMCs. This TCR came from a human donor in good health. This rearrangement joins TRBV7-3 to TRBJ1-1; D is perhaps TRBD1 (5 bases). The CDR3 reads CASSRDRNTEAFF. DNA of the CDR3: TGTGCCAGCAGCCGTGACAGGAACACTGAAGCTTTCTTT.